This T cell receptor (beta chain) was captured by sequencing in a study of shared clonotypes between healthy human individuals (dated by TCRdb to 2020 to 2022). The study in broad terms: Three men and a couple of women, aged 18 to 49 years, made up the cohort. To increase sequencing depth and limit assay-specific biases, TCR repertoire library preparation and sequencing were carried out by different laboratories using diverse techniques. To estimate repertoire size and how much clonotypes are shared between individuals, the study performed deep sequencing of blood TCR repertoires from five healthy adults. Leukapheresis yielded between about 0.9 and 9.5 billion PBMCs per donor. For each donor, CD4 naive and CD4 memory were each run on three plates, CD8 naive on two plates, and CD8 memory on one plate. Results and caveats for the whole study, not just this receptor: Incomplete sequencing was indicated by rarefaction of sorted-subset datasets, despite the large sequencing depth. Larger estimated clonotype richness was generally found for naive subsets than for memory subsets. Higher generation probabilities were observed for clonotypes shared by all four sorted-subset donors than for non-shared clonotypes. Across several donors, 4.5% to 6.5% of naive CD4, roughly 3.5% of naive CD8, about 2.3% of memory CD4, and 0.4% of memory CD8 clonotypes were shared. Sampling was restricted to blood, and TCR repertoires in tissues likely differ from the TCR repertoires found in blood. The small number of donors limited the genetic and exposure-history diversity represented. Pairwise subsampling led to the expectation that sequencing depth would affect the degree of clonotype sharing among donors.

For the CD8 naive samples, CD45RO-negative cells were positively selected for CCR7, yielding a CD45RA+CCR7+ population from which TemRA cells were excluded. Donors were healthy HIV-negative adults with no recently reported acute infections or vaccinations. All donors were Caucasian adults living in Nashville, Tennessee, USA. Blood was collected by leukapheresis, and PBMCs were isolated by Ficoll-Histopaque density gradient centrifugation and then cryopreserved in liquid nitrogen vapor phase. Purity and quantity of every magnetically sorted T cell population were checked by analytical flow cytometry. Each sorted fraction had its genomic DNA isolated and then quantified by UV absorbance on a Nanodrop 2000c. From its cysteine to its phenylalanine, the CDR3 spans 16 amino acids. The kept DNA is CDR3 alone, 48 bases in frame from the first base. CDR1 and CDR2, looked up from the germline V gene, are SGHDN and FVKESK. V is cut back by 2 bases and J by 0 bases, with 6 bases in the junction unmatched.

Using the deep immunoSEQ assay, TCR CDR3 regions were amplified from genomic DNA by multiplex PCR. Genomic DNA extracted from each cell subset was distributed evenly over all wells of several immunoSEQ 96-well plates, and each plate served as one replicate. For sorted subsets, 200 to 250 ng of genomic DNA, equivalent to about 30,000 T cell genomes, went into each replicate PCR. Purified libraries were measured with a Qubit 3.0 fluorometer, size-checked on a Bioanalyzer 2100, and measured again with the KAPA Library Quantification kit. A separate single-read 150-cycle Illumina NextSeq 550 flow cell was used to sequence each immunoSEQ 96-well plate. The authors' pipeline ran thus. The immunoSEQ output contained only junctional sequences without quality scores, so filtering could not match that applied to full-length reads. Sequences were annotated with PyIR, a Python wrapper for IgBLAST v1.9, and V/J genes and CDR3 were assigned using IMGT germline references. Any read was removed if the V/J assignment was weak (E-value above 1e-6), the CDR3 was missing, or the read contained stop codons, out-of-frame junctions, or ambiguous translated residues. V3J clonotypes were defined as sequences sharing an identical inferred V gene, J gene, and CDR3 amino acid sequence. Percentage overlap between repertoires was computed as shared unique clonotypes divided by the size of the smaller repertoire. RTK rarefaction, the Chao1 estimator, and Recon v2.1 estimates of unobserved clonotypes were used to assess repertoire richness. Generation probabilities were computed with OLGA for all TCRbeta clonotypes obtained by the gDNA method from a few donors. TCRdb obtained this table from immuneACCESS and retained in-frame rearrangements with V and J assigned. These tables miss some clones; where compared with another copy, unresolved V genes account for less than half of the shortfall, and the remainder is unexplained. V, J and clone size are those of that table, while D and trimming were read from the DNA. The sample table lists hundreds of thousands of clones, 96% of them with a count of one. The ten top clones hold about 0.12% of the sample.

Comment on this clone: There is no known antigen for this receptor. The sample holds no much larger clone one base away, and base qualities are not on file.

Recombination connected TRBV14 to TRBJ1-1; 7 bases in the junction line up with TRBD1. Sequenced input: naive CD8+ T cells sorted from blood. The cell subset or site label of this sample denotes: CD45RA+CCR7+. This TCR came from a woman between 25 and 40 years old in good health. CDR3 protein: CASSQSLQGMNTEAFF. The DNA reads as follows: TGTGCCAGCAGCCAATCCCTACAGGGGATGAACACTGAAGCTTTCTTT.